What follows describes a single T cell receptor beta chain. The antigen is undetermined. PCR employed 60 Vbeta and 13 Jbeta primers. Sequenced by immunoSEQ multiplex PCR; TCRdb stores in-frame clones only, minus some. The data show 150,000 or so clones, 70% to 90% seen once. Regarding donors, all were healthy bone marrow donors. The CDR3 extends over 14 amino acids. This entry belongs to a study of cytomegalovirus exposure and HLA in healthy donors. Whole-study results and caveats: Accurate predictions that matched the HLA-A and HLA-B alleles of most subjects were reportedly made from TCR beta sequences. Later work found most CMV-associated TCR beta chains apparently HLA-restricted. Later analysis identified several of the most significant clusters that appeared linked to common viral pathogens.

The chain couples TRBV21-1 to TRBJ2-3; the table's D call of TRBD2 was not tested on the DNA. TRBV21-1 is a pseudogene segment. Sequenced input: PBMCs. The sequence was collected from a man aged 18-30 years in good health and CMV-seropositive. CDR3 sequence reads: CASTRLGEGDTQYF. The DNA for the CDR3 is TGTGCCAGCACCCGTCTCGGGGAGGGGGATACGCAGTATTTT.